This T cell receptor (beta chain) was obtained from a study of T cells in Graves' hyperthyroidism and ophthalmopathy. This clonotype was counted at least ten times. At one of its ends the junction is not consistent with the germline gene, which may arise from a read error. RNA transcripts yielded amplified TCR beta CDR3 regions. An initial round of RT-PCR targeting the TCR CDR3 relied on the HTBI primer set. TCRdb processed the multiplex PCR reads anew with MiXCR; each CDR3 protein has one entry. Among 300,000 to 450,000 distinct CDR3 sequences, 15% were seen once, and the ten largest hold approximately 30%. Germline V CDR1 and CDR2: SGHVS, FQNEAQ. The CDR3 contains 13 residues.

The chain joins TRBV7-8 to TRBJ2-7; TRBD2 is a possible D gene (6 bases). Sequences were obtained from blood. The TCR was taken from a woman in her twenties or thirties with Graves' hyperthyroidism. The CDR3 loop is CASSLVGGYEQYF. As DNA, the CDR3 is TGCGCCAGCAGCTTGGTCGGGGGCTACGAGCAGTACTTC.